Reported below is one T cell receptor (beta chain). Other DNA sequences from this sample encode an identical CDR3 as well. This entry is derived from a study of blood T cell repertoires in COVID-19. As for the study in general: Samples came from the United States, Italy and Spain, spanning acute and convalescent COVID-19.

Seattle-derived patients entered the study during active infection and were followed longitudinally. Produced via immunoSEQ multiplex PCR; TCRdb's table is partial and in-frame only. The table has about 160,000 clones, 82% seen once. The sequenced material came from peripheral blood. This sequence was found in a woman between 40 and 50 years old with COVID-19, enrolled during active disease.

CDR3 coding DNA: TGTGCCAGTACCCCAGGGAGCGGGAGTTACAATGAGCAGTTCTTC. The encoded protein is CASTPGSGSYNEQFF. V and J are TRBV19 and TRBJ2-1, with 8 bases that match TRBD2. Trimming at V came to 7 bases and at J to 4 bases, leaving 9 bases not matched to a gene. The germline gives CDR1 LNHDA, CDR2 SQIVND (reference sequence). The CDR3 is 15 residues long.